This TCR beta chain was observed in a study of immune cell composition in non-small cell lung cancer. Clones were sequenced by immunoSEQ multiplex PCR, and TCRdb holds only the in-frame ones, with some missing. The sample has 2,500 or so clones, almost 75% seen once. Germline lookup yields CDR1 SNHLY and CDR2 FYNNEI. This CDR3 contains 15 residues. V lost 1 base, J lost 4 bases, and 4 bases stayed unmatched. This sample also belongs to another study, concerning CD4 T cells in lung cancer. That study adds: Patients' blood was tested for T-cell responses to mutation-encoded neoepitopes.

The receptor was derived from a human donor with non-small cell lung cancer. The chain is built from TRBV2 and TRBJ1-2; the match to TRBD1 covers 9 bases. Specimen: lung tumor tissue. CDR3 loop: CASSEGGTGIYGYTF. CDR3 nucleotides: TGTGCCAGCAGTGAAGGTGGGACAGGGATCTATGGCTACACCTTC.